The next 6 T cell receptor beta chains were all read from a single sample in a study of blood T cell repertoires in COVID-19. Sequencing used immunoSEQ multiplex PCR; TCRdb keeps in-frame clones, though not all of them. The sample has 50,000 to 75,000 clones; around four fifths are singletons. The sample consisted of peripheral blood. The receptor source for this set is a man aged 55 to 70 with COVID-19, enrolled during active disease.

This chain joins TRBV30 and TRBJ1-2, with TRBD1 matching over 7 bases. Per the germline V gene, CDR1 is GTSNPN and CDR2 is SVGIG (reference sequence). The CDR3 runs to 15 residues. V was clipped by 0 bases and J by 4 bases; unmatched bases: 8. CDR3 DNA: TGTGCCTGGAGTGTAGAGGGGGCCGGGAGCTATGGCTACACCTTC. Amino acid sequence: CAWSVEGAGSYGYTF.

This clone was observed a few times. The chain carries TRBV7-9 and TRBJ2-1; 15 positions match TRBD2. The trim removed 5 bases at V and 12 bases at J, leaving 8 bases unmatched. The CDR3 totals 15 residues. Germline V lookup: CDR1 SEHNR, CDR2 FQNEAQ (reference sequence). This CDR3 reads CASSLGLAGGQVQFF. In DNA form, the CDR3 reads TGTGCCAGCAGCCTGGGACTAGCGGGGGGCCAGGTGCAGTTCTTC.

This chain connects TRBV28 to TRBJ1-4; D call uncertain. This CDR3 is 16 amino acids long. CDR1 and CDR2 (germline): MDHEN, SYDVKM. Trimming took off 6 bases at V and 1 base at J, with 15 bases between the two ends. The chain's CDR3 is CASSSAGGETNEKLFF. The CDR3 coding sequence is TGTGCCAGCAGCTCTGCGGGCGGGGAAACTAATGAAAAACTGTTTTTT.

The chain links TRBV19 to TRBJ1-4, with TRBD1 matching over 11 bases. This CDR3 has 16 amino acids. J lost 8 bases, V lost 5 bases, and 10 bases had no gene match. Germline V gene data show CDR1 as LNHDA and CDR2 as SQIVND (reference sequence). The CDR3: CASSDRGTGGGEKLFF. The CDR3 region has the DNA TGTGCCAGTAGTGACCGTGGGACAGGGGGAGGAGAAAAACTGTTTTTT.

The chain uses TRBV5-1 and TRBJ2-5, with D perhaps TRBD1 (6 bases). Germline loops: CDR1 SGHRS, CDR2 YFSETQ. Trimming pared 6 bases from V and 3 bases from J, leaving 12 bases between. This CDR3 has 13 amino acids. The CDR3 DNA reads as TGCGCCAGCACCCCCAACAGGGAAGAGACCCAGTACTTC. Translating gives CASTPNREETQYF.

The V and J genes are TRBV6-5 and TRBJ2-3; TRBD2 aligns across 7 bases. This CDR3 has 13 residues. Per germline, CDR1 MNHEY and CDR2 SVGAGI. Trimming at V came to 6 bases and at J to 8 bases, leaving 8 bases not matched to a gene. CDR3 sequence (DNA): TGTGCCAGCAGAGGGACGGGCGGGGGTACGCAGTATTTT. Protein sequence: CASRGTGGGTQYF.